This is a list of T cell receptor beta chains from one sample in a study of regulatory T cells in long-lasting Graves disease. Via MiXCR, TCRdb re-called the multiplex PCR reads, giving one row per CDR3 protein. Of approximately 470,000 distinct CDR3 sequences in the sample, 15% to 20% were seen once. This sample was also put to use in a study of T cells in Graves' hyperthyroidism and ophthalmopathy.

The material sequenced was peripheral blood mononuclear cells (PBMCs), taken at new diagnosis, from a patient treated with antithyroid drugs. The receptors here all came from a man in his forties with Graves disease. Each CDR3 is given with its conserved first and last residue. A D gene is named only where the DNA matches it firmly. Rows give clone size only sometimes, using once, few, many, or a class for an expanded clone.

>TRBV29-1|NA|NA|TRBJ2-3
CSVMGAPRTDTQYF
TGCAGCGTTATGGGGGCCCCCCGCACAGATACGCAGTATTTT
>TRBV5-1|TRBD2|many|TRBJ2-1
CASSLVVSSGRGKNEQFF
TGCGCCAGCAGCTTGGTCGTGTCGAGCGGGAGGGGGAAAAATGAGCAGTTCTTC
>TRBV7-9|TRBD1|NA|TRBJ2-7
CASSPRSRDRGRFTTNYEQYF
TGTGCCAGCAGCCCACGTTCCCGGGACAGGGGGCGGTTCACTACGAATTACGAGCAGTACTTC
>TRBV7-9|NA|NA|TRBJ1-2
CASSLARDRGSGYTF
TGTGCCAGCAGCTTAGCCCGGGACCGCGGAAGTGGCTACACCTTC
>TRBV11-2|NA|many|TRBJ1-2
CASSLSGQRGYTF
TGTGCCAGCAGCCTATCAGGGCAGCGGGGCTACACCTTC
>TRBV9|NA|many|TRBJ2-7
CASSVGAGSSREQYF
TGTGCCAGCAGCGTAGGGGCCGGGTCTTCTCGCGAGCAGTACTTC
>TRBV28|TRBD1|NA|TRBJ2-7
CASSFGGRQGVYEQYF
TGTGCCAGCAGTTTTGGAGGGCGACAGGGGGTTTACGAGCAGTACTTC
>TRBV6-1|TRBD1|few|TRBJ1-4
CASRDRANEKLFF
TGTGCCAGCAGGGACAGGGCTAATGAAAAACTGTTTTTT
>TRBV20-1|NA|NA|TRBJ2-7
CSAREHRGSYEQYF
TGCAGTGCTAGAGAGCACAGAGGCTCCTACGAGCAGTACTTC
>TRBV19|NA|few|TRBJ2-1
CASSMDRRSYNEQFF
TGTGCCAGTAGTATGGATAGGCGATCCTACAATGAGCAGTTCTTC
>TRBV28|TRBD2|many|TRBJ2-5
CASVPGGRETQYF
TGTGCCAGCGTCCCGGGGGGACGGGAGACCCAGTACTTC
>TRBV27|NA|few|TRBJ2-2
CASSSRATVDSGELFF
TGTGCCAGCAGTTCTAGAGCGACAGTGGATTCCGGGGAGCTGTTTTTT
>TRBV5-1|TRBD2|few|TRBJ2-7
CASSSLAGGHSYEQYF
TGCGCCAGCAGCTCACTAGCGGGAGGGCATAGCTACGAGCAGTACTTC
>TRBV12-3/TRBV12-4|TRBD1|few|TRBJ1-5
CASSLTGGFQPQHF
TGTGCCAGCAGTTTGACAGGGGGGTTTCAGCCCCAGCATTTT
>TRBV3-1|TRBD2|NA|TRBJ2-5
CASSPVTSGQETQYF
TGTGCCAGCAGCCCCGTGACTAGCGGCCAAGAGACCCAGTACTTC
>TRBV5-1|TRBD2|NA|TRBJ2-7
CASAGTSGAYEQYF
TGCGCCAGCGCCGGGACTAGCGGAGCCTACGAGCAGTACTTC
>TRBV10-3|NA|many|TRBJ1-1
CAISQGHRNTEAFF
TGTGCCATCAGTCAGGGCCACCGCAACACTGAAGCTTTCTTT
>TRBV12-3/TRBV12-4|NA|NA|TRBJ2-7
CASASRASEQYF
TGTGCCAGCGCCTCCCGTGCGTCCGAGCAGTACTTC
>TRBV20-1|TRBD1|many|TRBJ1-1
CSAGGQGATEAFF
TGCAGTGCCGGAGGACAGGGTGCTACTGAAGCTTTCTTT